This passage covers 21 T cell receptor beta chains from one sample sequenced in a study of blood T cell repertoires in COVID-19. Only in-frame clones appear in the TCRdb table, and some are missing; sequencing was by immunoSEQ multiplex PCR. The data contain about 140,000 clones, approximately 89% of them singletons. Sequencing was carried out using peripheral blood. The source of these receptors is a human donor in a cohort sampled during active COVID-19.

The rearrangement joins TRBV19 to TRBJ1-5; TRBD1 agrees at 7 bases. There are 14 residues in the CDR3. V was pared by 7 bases and J by 6 bases, with 9 bases of the junction left unmatched. Germline CDR1 reads LNHDA; CDR2 reads SQIVND (reference sequence). The CDR3 region is CASIDRAYGQPQHF. CDR3 in DNA: TGTGCCAGTATCGACAGGGCTTATGGTCAGCCCCAGCATTTT.

As for this clone: The junction shows a germline mismatch at one end, possibly a read error. The rearrangement joins TRBV11-2 to TRBJ2-2; 8 bases fit TRBD1. This CDR3 region has 15 residues. Germline V gene sequence: CDR1 SGHAT, CDR2 FQNNGV. CDR3 region: CASSRTGRDTEELFF. In DNA, the CDR3 is TGTGCCAGCAGCCGGACAGGGAGAGACACCGAGGAGCTGTTTTTT.

This rearrangement joins TRBV7-2 to TRBJ2-3; D gene unclear. Germline loops: CDR1 SGHTA, CDR2 FQGNSA. Trimming took 5 bases from V and 0 from J, leaving 3 bases between them. This CDR3 comprises 12 residues. The chain's CDR3 is CASSRSTDTQYF. CDR3 bases: TGTGCCAGCAGCCGTAGCACAGATACGCAGTATTTT.

CDR3 protein: CASSPGAANTEAFF. The CDR3 DNA reads TGTGCCAGCAGCCCCGGTGCGGCGAACACTGAAGCTTTCTTT. The chain recombines TRBV11-3 with TRBJ1-1, with D unclear. This CDR3 is built from 14 residues. Germline CDR1 SGHNT, CDR2 YENEEA. Trimming took off 5 bases at V and 1 base at J, with 11 bases between the two ends.

A note on this clone: The sample contains more than one DNA sequence encoding this CDR3. This chain connects TRBV5-1 to TRBJ2-3; TRBD2 agrees at 7 bases. Germline loops: CDR1 SGHRS, CDR2 YFSETQ. The CDR3 contains 15 residues. Unmatched junction bases numbered 5, after V lost 4 bases and J lost 0 bases. The CDR3 loop reads CASSLAGGSTDTQYF. The CDR3, as DNA: TGCGCCAGCAGCCTCGCCGGGGGGAGCACAGATACGCAGTATTTT.

The chain couples TRBV11-2 to TRBJ1-1, with TRBD1 matching over 9 bases. The length of the CDR3 is 15 residues. Germline CDR1 is SGHAT and CDR2 is FQNNGV. Trimming cost V 2 bases and J 1 base; bases outside gene matches: 2. The CDR3 reads CASSLTGQGNTEAFF. The CDR3 DNA is TGTGCCAGCAGCTTAACGGGACAGGGGAACACTGAAGCTTTCTTT.

This chain uses TRBV7-9 with TRBJ1-2; 10 nucleotides match TRBD1. This CDR3 spans 16 amino acids. V lost 1 base to trimming and J lost 0 bases; unmatched junction nucleotides: 2. Germline V gives CDR1 SEHNR, CDR2 FQNEAQ (reference sequence). CDR3 sequence reads: CASSLGQGASNYGYTF. The CDR3 DNA follows: TGTGCCAGCAGCTTAGGACAGGGGGCGTCTAACTATGGCTACACCTTC.

The chain couples TRBV10-3 to TRBJ2-7; 9 positions match TRBD2. The germline V gene encodes CDR1 ENHRY and CDR2 SYGVKD. Germline trimming cut 3 bases from V and 0 bases from J; bases unmatched to any gene: 9. There are 17 residues in the CDR3. The CDR3 nucleotides are TGTGCCATCAGTGAATCCCCTCCAGCGGGGGGCTCCTACGAGCAGTACTTC. Amino acids: CAISESPPAGGSYEQYF.

The chain joins TRBV4-1 to TRBJ1-2, with 8 bases fitting TRBD1. This CDR3 spans 15 amino acids. Germline V gene sequence: CDR1 MGHRA, CDR2 YSYEKL. The V segment lost 0 bases and the J segment 8 bases; nucleotides outside the gene matches: 8. Here the CDR3 DNA reads TGCGCCAGCAGCCAAGATAACAGGGGGACTGGGGGCTACACCTTC. Its translation is CASSQDNRGTGGYTF.

This clone was recorded once. The chain is built from TRBV10-3 and TRBJ2-1, with TRBD2 matching 11 bases. The CDR3 consists of 16 residues. Germline trimming cut 8 bases from V and 4 bases from J; bases unmatched to any gene: 10. Germline lookup yields CDR1 ENHRY and CDR2 SYGVKD. The CDR3 region has the DNA TGTGCCATCCCGGCAGCTAGCGGGGGGCTTTACAATGAGCAGTTCTTC. Translating it yields CAIPAASGGLYNEQFF.

This clone turned up a few times. The chain employs TRBV3-1 (or the pseudogene TRBV3-2) and TRBJ1-4, with 9 bases that match TRBD1. This CDR3 comprises 15 residues. V trimming: 4 bases; J trimming: 5 bases; junction bases outside the gene matches: 5. Germline V gene lookup returns CDR1 LGHDT and CDR2 YNNKEL (reference sequence). This chain's CDR3 is CASSPGTGSNEKLFF. The CDR3 DNA is TGTGCCAGCAGCCCAGGGACAGGGTCGAATGAAAAACTGTTTTTT.

This clone was counted once. The gene calls are TRBV5-1 and TRBJ2-7, with D perhaps matching TRBD2 (6 bases). V lost 1 base and J 3 bases, leaving 14 bases between the germline ends. CDR3 length: 15 amino acids. Germline CDR1 is SGHRS and CDR2 is YFSETQ. This CDR3 is CASSLNRAAGYEQYF. CDR3 DNA: TGCGCCAGCAGCTTGAATAGAGCAGCGGGCTACGAGCAGTACTTC. The whole variable domain, filled in from reference TRBV5-1 and TRBJ2-7, reads KAGVTQTPRYLIKTRGQQVTLSCSPISGHRSVSWYQQTPGQGLQFLFEYFSETQRNKGNFPGRFSGRQFSNSRSEMNVSTLELGDSALYLCASSLNRAAGYEQYFGPGTRLTVT.

The chain has TRBV2 and TRBJ1-2; no clear D gene. This CDR3 spans 14 amino acids. The germline V gene encodes CDR1 SNHLY and CDR2 FYNNEI. The V and J ends lost 7 bases and 0 bases respectively, with 12 bases between them. The CDR3 region has the DNA TGTGCCAGCACATTCGTGGGAGCTAACTATGGCTACACCTTC. Protein sequence: CASTFVGANYGYTF.

The chain uses TRBV30 and TRBJ1-1; D call uncertain. Germline values: CDR1 GTSNPN, CDR2 SVGIG (reference sequence). Trimming cost V 2 bases and J 1 base, with 14 bases left between them. The CDR3 spans 15 residues. CDR3 region: CAWSLKDRGNTEAFF. CDR3 DNA: TGTGCCTGGAGTTTGAAGGACCGGGGGAACACTGAAGCTTTCTTT.

This clone was seen more than once but under ten times. The chain employs TRBV3-1 (or the pseudogene TRBV3-2) and TRBJ2-2; 8 bases match TRBD1. CDR1 is LGHDT and CDR2 is YNNKEL in the germline V gene (reference sequence). V lost 6 bases and J lost 4; bases outside the gene matches: 10. This CDR3 contains 16 residues. The CDR3 bases are TGTGCCAGCAGTGAGCTGGGGACAGGAACCACCGGGGAGCTGTTTTTT. Protein: CASSELGTGTTGELFF.

In nucleotides, the CDR3 is TGTGCCAGCAGATACACAGGGGTAGACACTGAAGCTTTCTTT. This gives the protein CASRYTGVDTEAFF. V and J are TRBV5-6 and TRBJ1-1; 7 bases align to TRBD1. Trimming cost V 5 bases and J 3 bases; bases outside gene matches: 7. The CDR3 is 14 amino acids. The V gene's germline CDR1 is SGHDT and CDR2 YYEEEE.

This clone was recorded only once. The chain carries TRBV7-3 and TRBJ2-7; weak D call: TRBD2 (7 bases). V lost 5 bases to trimming and J lost 0 bases, with 14 bases between them. Germline V gene sequence: CDR1 SGHTA, CDR2 FQGTGA. This CDR3 spans 15 amino acids. The CDR3 DNA reads as TGTGCCAGCAGCCCCTGGGGGGGCGACTCCTACGAGCAGTACTTC. It encodes CASSPWGGDSYEQYF.

The chain's CDR3 is CASSRGLAGEVYEQYF. As DNA, the CDR3 is TGCGCCAGCAGCCGGGGACTAGCGGGGGAGGTCTACGAGCAGTACTTC. This chain connects TRBV5-1 to TRBJ2-7; 14 bases are shared with TRBD2. J lost 3 bases, V lost 4 bases, and 6 bases had no gene match. The CDR3 sequence is 16 residues long. CDR1 is SGHRS, CDR2 YFSETQ, per germline.

The rearrangement links TRBV12-3 or TRBV12-4 to TRBJ2-1, with D uncertain. The V gene lost 6 bases and the J gene lost 0 bases, with 6 bases spanning the gap. The CDR3 covers 13 residues. The CDR3 bases are TGTGCCAGCAGCCTTATCTCCTACAATGAGCAGTTCTTC. Translation: CASSLISYNEQFF.

This rearrangement joins TRBV25-1 to TRBJ2-3, with 7 bases matching TRBD1. This CDR3 has 14 amino acids. The V and J ends lost 4 bases and 6 bases, in that order; junction bases with no gene match: 7. From germline, CDR1 is MGHDK and CDR2 SYGVNS. This CDR3 is CASSVGDSRDTQYF. The CDR3 DNA sequence: TGTGCCAGCAGTGTTGGGGACAGTCGGGATACGCAGTATTTT.

The chain recombines TRBV5-4 with TRBJ2-3; D possibly corresponds to TRBD1 (6 bases). The CDR3 runs to 14 residues. V was clipped by 2 bases and J by 6 bases, with 13 bases between them. Looked up from germline, CDR1 is SGHNT and CDR2 is YYREEE (reference sequence). The CDR3 sequence is CASSFKGVADTQYF. For the CDR3, the DNA is TGTGCCAGCAGCTTTAAGGGGGTTGCGGATACGCAGTATTTT. Drawing the rest from reference TRBV5-4 and TRBJ2-3, the complete variable domain is ETGVTQSPTHLIKTRGQQVTLRCSSQSGHNTVSWYQQALGQGPQFIFQYYREEENGRGNFPPRFSGLQFPNYSSELNVNALELDDSALYLCASSFKGVADTQYFGPGTRLTVL.